These 2 T cell receptor beta chains were sequenced from one sample in a study of cytomegalovirus exposure and HLA in healthy donors. PCR used 60 Vbeta primers and 13 Jbeta primers. Generated by immunoSEQ multiplex PCR, the TCRdb table keeps only in-frame clones and is missing some. This table has some 89,000 clones, roughly 76% appearing once. Sequenced material: PBMCs. These receptors were taken from a woman aged 30 to 39 in good health and CMV-seronegative.

To note about this clone: Different DNA sequences within this sample yield the same CDR3. The J gene is TRBJ1-5, the V gene TRBV28, with 7 bases matching TRBD1. Germline V lookup: CDR1 MDHEN, CDR2 SYDVKM. Germline trimming cut 6 bases from V and 1 base from J; bases unmatched to any gene: 6. The CDR3 totals 15 residues. The CDR3 DNA reads as TGTGCCAGCAGCCAGGACAGGCCCAGCAATCAGCCCCAGCATTTT. It encodes CASSQDRPSNQPQHF.

This clone was recorded a few times. The V call is TRBV19, the J call TRBJ2-3; D not certain. Germline V CDR1 and CDR2: LNHDA, SQIVND (reference sequence). V lost 3 bases and J lost 3, with 13 bases in between. The CDR3 covers 15 residues. The CDR3 sequence is CASSIASTVTDTQYF. The CDR3 DNA follows: TGTGCCAGTAGTATTGCGAGTACAGTAACAGATACGCAGTATTTT.